This T cell receptor (beta chain) was recorded in a study of siplizumab effects on memory and regulatory T cells. Study observations and caveats: Both greater diversity than memory cells and a major contribution to the alloresponse seemed to characterize naive T cells. With siplizumab, cumulative frequency of CD4+ memory-derived alloreactive sequences dropped significantly.

Per-sample assaying covered some 10^5 TCR templates. TCRdb's copy holds only in-frame clones and misses some; the assay was immunoSEQ multiplex PCR. The table has approximately 84,000 clones, 85% to 95% seen once. Germline V gives CDR1 SGHDT, CDR2 YYEEEE. Trimming cost V 2 bases and J 5 bases, with 14 bases left between them. The CDR3 is made up of 15 amino acids. In the case of this clone: Its matching antigen is unknown.

The clonotype comes from a human donor in good health. Sequencing was carried out using CD8+ T cells sorted from blood. The chain carries TRBV5-6 and TRBJ2-1, with D tentatively TRBD1 or TRBD2 (5 bases each). For the CDR3, the DNA is TGTGCCAGCAGCTTCGTCCGGGGCGCCCACAATGAGCAGTTCTTC. It specifies CASSFVRGAHNEQFF.